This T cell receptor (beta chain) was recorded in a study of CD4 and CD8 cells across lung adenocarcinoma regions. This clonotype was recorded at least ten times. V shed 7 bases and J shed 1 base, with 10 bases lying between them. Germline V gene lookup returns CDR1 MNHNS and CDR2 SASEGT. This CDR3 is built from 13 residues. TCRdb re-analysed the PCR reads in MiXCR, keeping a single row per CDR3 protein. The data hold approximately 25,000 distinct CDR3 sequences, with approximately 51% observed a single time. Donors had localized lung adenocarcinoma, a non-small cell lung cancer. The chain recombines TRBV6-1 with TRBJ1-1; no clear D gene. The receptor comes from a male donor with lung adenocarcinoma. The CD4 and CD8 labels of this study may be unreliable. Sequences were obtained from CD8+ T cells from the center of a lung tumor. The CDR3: CASTEWSNTEAFF. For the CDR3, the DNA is TGTGCCAGCACCGAGTGGTCGAACACTGAAGCTTTCTTT.